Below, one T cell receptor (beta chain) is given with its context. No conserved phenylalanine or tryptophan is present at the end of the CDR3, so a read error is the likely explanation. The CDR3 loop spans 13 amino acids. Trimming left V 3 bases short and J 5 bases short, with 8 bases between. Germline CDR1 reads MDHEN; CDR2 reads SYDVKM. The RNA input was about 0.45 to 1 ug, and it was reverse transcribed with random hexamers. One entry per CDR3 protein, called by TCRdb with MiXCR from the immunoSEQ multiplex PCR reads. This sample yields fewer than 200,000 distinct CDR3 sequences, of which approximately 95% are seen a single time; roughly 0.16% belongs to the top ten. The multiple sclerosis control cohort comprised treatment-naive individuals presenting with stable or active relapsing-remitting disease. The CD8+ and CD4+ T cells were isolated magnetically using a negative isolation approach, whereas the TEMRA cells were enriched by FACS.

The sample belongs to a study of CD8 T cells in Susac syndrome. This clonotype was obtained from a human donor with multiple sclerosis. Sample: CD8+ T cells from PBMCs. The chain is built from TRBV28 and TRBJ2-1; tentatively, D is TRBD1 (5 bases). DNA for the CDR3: TGTGCCAGCAGTTTGACAGTAAACAATGAGCAGTTCTCC. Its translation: CASSLTVNNEQFS.